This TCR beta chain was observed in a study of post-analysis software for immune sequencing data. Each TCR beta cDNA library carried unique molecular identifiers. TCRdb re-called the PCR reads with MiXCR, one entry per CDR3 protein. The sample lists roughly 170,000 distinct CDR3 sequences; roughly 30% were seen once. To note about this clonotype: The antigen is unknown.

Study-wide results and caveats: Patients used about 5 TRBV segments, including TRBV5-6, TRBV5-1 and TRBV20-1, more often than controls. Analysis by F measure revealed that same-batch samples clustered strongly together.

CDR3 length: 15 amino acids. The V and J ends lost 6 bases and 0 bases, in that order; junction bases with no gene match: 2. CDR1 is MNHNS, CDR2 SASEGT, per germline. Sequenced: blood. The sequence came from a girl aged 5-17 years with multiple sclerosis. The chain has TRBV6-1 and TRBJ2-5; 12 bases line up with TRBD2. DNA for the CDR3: TGTGCCAGCAGCCGACTAGCGGGGGACCAAGAGACCCAGTACTTC. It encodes CASSRLAGDQETQYF.